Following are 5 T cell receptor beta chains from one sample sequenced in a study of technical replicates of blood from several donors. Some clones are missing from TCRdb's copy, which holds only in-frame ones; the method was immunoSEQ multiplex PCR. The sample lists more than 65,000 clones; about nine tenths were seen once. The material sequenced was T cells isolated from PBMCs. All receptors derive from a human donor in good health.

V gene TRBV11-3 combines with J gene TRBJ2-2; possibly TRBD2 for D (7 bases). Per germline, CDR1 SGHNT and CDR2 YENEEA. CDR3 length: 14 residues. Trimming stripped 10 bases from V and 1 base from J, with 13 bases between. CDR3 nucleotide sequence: TGTGCCACCTCGGGGGGACAGAACACCGGGGAGCTGTTTTTT. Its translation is CATSGGQNTGELFF.

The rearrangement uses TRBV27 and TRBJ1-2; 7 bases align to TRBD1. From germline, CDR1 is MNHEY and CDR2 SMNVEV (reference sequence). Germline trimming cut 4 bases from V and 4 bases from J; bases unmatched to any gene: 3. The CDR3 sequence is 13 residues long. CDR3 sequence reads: CASSSRTGYGYTF. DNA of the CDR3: TGTGCCAGCAGTTCCCGGACAGGCTATGGCTACACCTTC.

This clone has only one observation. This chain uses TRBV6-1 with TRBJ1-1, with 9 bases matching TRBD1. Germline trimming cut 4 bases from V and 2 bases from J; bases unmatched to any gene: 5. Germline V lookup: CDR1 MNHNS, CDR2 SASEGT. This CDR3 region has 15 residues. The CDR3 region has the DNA TGTGCCAGCAGTGCGGACAGGGGAAGAAACACTGAAGCTTTCTTT. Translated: CASSADRGRNTEAFF.

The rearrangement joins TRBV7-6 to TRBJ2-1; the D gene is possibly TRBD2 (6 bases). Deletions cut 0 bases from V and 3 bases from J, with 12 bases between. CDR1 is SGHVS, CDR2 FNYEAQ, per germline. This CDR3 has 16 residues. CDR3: CASSLAGQGGYNEQFF. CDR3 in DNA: TGTGCCAGCAGCTTAGCTGGTCAGGGAGGCTACAATGAGCAGTTCTTC.

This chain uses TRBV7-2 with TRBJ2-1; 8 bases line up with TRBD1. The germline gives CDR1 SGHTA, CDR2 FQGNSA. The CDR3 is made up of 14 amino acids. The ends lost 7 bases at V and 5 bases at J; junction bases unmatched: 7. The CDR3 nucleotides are TGTGCCAGCACCTATGGACAGGGACACAATGAGCAGTTCTTC. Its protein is CASTYGQGHNEQFF. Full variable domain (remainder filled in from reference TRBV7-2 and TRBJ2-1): GAGVSQSPSNKVTEKGKDVELRCDPISGHTALYWYRQSLGQGLEFLIYFQGNSAPDKSGLPSDRFSAERTGGSVSTLTIQRTQQEDSAVYLCASTYGQGHNEQFFGPGTRLTVL.